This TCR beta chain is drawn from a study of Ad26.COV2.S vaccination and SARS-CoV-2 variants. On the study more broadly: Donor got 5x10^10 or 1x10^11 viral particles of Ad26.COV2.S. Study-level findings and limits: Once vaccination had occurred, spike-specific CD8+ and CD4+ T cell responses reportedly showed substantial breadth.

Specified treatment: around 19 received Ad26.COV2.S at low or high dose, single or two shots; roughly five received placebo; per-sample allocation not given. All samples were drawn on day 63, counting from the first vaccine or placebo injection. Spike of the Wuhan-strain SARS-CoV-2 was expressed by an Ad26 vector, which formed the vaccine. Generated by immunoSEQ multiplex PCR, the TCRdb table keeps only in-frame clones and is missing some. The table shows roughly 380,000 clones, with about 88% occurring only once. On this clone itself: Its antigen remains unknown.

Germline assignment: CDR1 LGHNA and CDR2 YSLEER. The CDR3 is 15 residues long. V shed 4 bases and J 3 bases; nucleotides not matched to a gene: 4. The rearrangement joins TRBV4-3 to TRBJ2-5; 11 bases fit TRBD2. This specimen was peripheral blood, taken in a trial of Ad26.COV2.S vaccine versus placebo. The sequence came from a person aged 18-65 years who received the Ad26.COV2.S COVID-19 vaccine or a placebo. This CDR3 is CASSPGTSGKETQYF. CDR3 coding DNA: TGCGCCAGCAGCCCAGGGACTAGCGGAAAAGAGACCCAGTACTTC.